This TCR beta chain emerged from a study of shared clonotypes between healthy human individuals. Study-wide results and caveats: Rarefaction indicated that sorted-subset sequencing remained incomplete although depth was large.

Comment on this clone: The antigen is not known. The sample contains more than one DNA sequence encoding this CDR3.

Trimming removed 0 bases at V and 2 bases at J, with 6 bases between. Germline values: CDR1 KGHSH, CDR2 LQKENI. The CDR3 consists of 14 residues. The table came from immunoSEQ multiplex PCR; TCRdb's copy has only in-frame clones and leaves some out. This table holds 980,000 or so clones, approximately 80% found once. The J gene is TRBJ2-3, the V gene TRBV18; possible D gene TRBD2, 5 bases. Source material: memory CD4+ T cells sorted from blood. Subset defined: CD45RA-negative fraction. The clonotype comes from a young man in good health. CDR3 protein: CASSPPLATDTQYF. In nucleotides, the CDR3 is TGTGCCAGCTCACCACCTCTAGCCACAGATACGCAGTATTTT.